This TCR beta chain appears in the sequencing data of a study of shared clonotypes between healthy human individuals. Study observations and caveats: Non-shared clonotypes showed lower generation probabilities than clonotypes common to all four donors. Incompleteness in sorted-subset sequencing, despite large depth, was shown by rarefaction.

Data came from immunoSEQ multiplex PCR; TCRdb stores just in-frame clones and leaves some out. Of fewer than 1.6 million clones listed, approximately 98.5% were seen once; the top ten hold 0.36%. Regarding this clone: Its antigen is still unknown.

V was trimmed by 8 bases and J by 5 bases, leaving 25 bases between them. The CDR3 spans 16 residues. The V gene's germline CDR1 is MNHNY and CDR2 SVGAGI (reference sequence). Donors, without exception, were Caucasian adults residing in Nashville, Tennessee. V is TRBV6-6 and J is TRBJ2-7; weak D call: TRBD2 (5 bases). Material for sequencing was naive CD4+ T cells sorted from blood. Noted subset: CD45RA+ positively selected. The receptor's source is a man in his thirties or forties in good health. CDR3: CASFPGTRHPRDEQYF. CDR3 coding DNA: TGTGCCAGCTTTCCGGGTACTAGACACCCTAGGGACGAGCAGTACTTC.